These 5 T cell receptor beta chains were sequenced from one sample in a study of T-cell memory formation after mild COVID-19. TCRdb re-called the 5' RACE reads through MiXCR, storing one row per CDR3 protein. The data show about 110,000 distinct CDR3 sequences, with roughly 12% seen just once and 27% held by the top ten. Specimen: PBMCs or a T cell subset sorted from them (not recorded which). All receptors derive from an adult woman who had mild COVID-19 (a few samples of this study predate the infection). Cell type and time point are not known.

Only a few counts were recorded for this clonotype. The gene calls are TRBV5-1 and TRBJ2-3; D gene uncertain. The germline V and J ends were trimmed by 4 bases and 1 base, with 16 bases remaining between them. The CDR3 loop spans 16 amino acids. The germline CDR1 and CDR2 sequences are SGHRS and YFSETQ. The CDR3 coding sequence is TGCGCCAGCAGCCCCATTGTCTCGCAAGGCACAGATACGCAGTATTTT. It specifies CASSPIVSQGTDTQYF.

This clonotype has a handful of counts. The gene calls are TRBV6-4 and TRBJ2-3, with D perhaps TRBD2 (5 bases). The CDR3 runs to 14 residues. The germline V gene has CDR1 MRHNA and CDR2 SNTAGT. Trimming removed 2 bases from V and 0 bases from J, with 6 bases in between. CDR3 residues: CASSDGGSTDTQYF. The CDR3 nucleotides read TGTGCCAGCAGTGACGGCGGGAGCACAGATACGCAGTATTTT.

This clonotype was recorded a few times. The V and J genes are TRBV7-8 and TRBJ2-1; 7 nucleotides match TRBD2. Germline trimming cut 8 bases from V and 4 bases from J; bases unmatched to any gene: 17. CDR3 size: 17 residues. Germline CDR1 and CDR2: SGHVS and FQNEAQ. The CDR3 sequence: CASSPHPPGGMYNEQFF. The DNA for the CDR3 is TGTGCCAGCTCTCCCCACCCACCGGGAGGAATGTACAATGAGCAGTTCTTC.

This clonotype was picked up a small number of times. The chain links TRBV24-1 to TRBJ1-4; tentatively, D is TRBD1 (5 bases). Germline lookup yields CDR1 KGHDR and CDR2 SFDVKD. V was trimmed by 5 bases and J by 8 bases, leaving 14 bases between them. The CDR3 is 14 residues long. Written as DNA, the CDR3 is TGTGCCACCAGTGCTGGCCGGGACGTAGAAAAACTGTTTTTT. Translated, it gives CATSAGRDVEKLFF.

This sequence joins TRBV20-1 and TRBJ1-1; the D gene is possibly TRBD1 (6 bases). Trimming shortened V by 5 bases and J by 4 bases, and 14 bases separated the two germline ends. The length of the CDR3 is 13 residues. Looked up from germline, CDR1 is DFQATT and CDR2 is SNEGSKA (reference sequence). The CDR3 region has the DNA TGCAGTGCTTCCCCCGGGGGGGCCACTGAAGCTTTCTTT. Translated: CSASPGGATEAFF.